This TCR beta chain was captured in a study of T cell changes during pregnancy in multiple sclerosis. Here immunoSEQ multiplex PCR was the method, and the copy in TCRdb shows in-frame clones only, minus some. The sample includes some 80,000 clones, 90% to 95% of them seen just once. The V end was cut by 1 base, the J end by 0 bases, with 10 bases between. Looked up from germline, CDR1 is SGHTA and CDR2 is FQGNSA. CDR3 length: 16 amino acids. This material consisted of peripheral blood, taken in the second trimester of pregnancy. The chain joins TRBV7-2 to TRBJ2-4; D call uncertain. The sequence was obtained from a female donor with multiple sclerosis, enrolled in a pregnancy study. This CDR3 reads CASSLDYAVAKNIQYF. CDR3 sequence (DNA): TGTGCCAGCAGCTTAGACTACGCGGTAGCCAAAAACATTCAGTACTTC.